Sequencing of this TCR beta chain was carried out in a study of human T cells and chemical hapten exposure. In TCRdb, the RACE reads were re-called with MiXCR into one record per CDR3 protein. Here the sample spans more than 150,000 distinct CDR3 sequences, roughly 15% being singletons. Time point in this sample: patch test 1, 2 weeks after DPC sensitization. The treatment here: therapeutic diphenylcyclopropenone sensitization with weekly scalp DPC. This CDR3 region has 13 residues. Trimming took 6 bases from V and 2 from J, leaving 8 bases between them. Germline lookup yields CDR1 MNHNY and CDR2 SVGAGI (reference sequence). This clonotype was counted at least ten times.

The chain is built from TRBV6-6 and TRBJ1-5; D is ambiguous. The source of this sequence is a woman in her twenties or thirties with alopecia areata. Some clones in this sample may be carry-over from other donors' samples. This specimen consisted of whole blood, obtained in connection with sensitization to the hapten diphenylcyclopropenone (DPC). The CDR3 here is CASRADGNQPQHF. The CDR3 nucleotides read TGTGCCAGCAGGGCTGACGGCAATCAGCCCCAGCATTTT.